The 30 T cell receptor beta chains listed next were all sequenced from one sample in a study of control samples from healthy donors and cancer patients (dated by TCRdb to 2019 to 2021). Library generation was performed with the immunoSEQ multiplex PCR assay. TCRdb mirrors the immuneACCESS table, restricted to in-frame sequences. Some clones are absent from its copies; in checked studies, under half trace to an unresolved V gene, and the reason for the others is unknown. This sample lists nearly 200,000 clones; 90% to 95% were detected once. 1.5% to 2% of the sample lies in the top ten. Sequenced sample: blood. The receptors were sampled from a man aged 25 to 40 in good health.

V usage is TRBV9 and J usage is TRBJ1-5, with 9 nucleotides matching TRBD1. The CDR3 consists of 15 residues. J gave up 7 bases and V 3 bases, and 8 bases lay outside the gene matches. Germline CDR1 and CDR2: SGDLS and YYNGEE. CDR3 nucleotides: TGTGCCAGCAGCGCCGGACAGGGGATCCGGCAGCCCCAGCATTTT. It codes for CASSAGQGIRQPQHF.

The chain recombines TRBV7-6 with TRBJ2-3, with 10 nucleotides matching TRBD2. This CDR3 comprises 16 residues. CDR1 is SGHVS and CDR2 is FNYEAQ in the germline V gene. V lost 2 bases to trimming and J lost 5 bases; unmatched junction nucleotides: 7. CDR3 residues: CASSLRAGGPGDTQYF. CDR3 DNA sequence: TGTGCCAGCAGCTTAAGAGCGGGGGGGCCGGGAGATACGCAGTATTTT.

The rearrangement joins TRBV27 to TRBJ2-1, with 7 nucleotides matching TRBD2. Germline CDR1 and CDR2: MNHEY and SMNVEV (reference sequence). J was trimmed by 8 bases and V by 3 bases; bases with no gene match: 13. The CDR3 extends over 16 amino acids. CDR3 bases: TGTGCCAGCAGTTTTTTCCTGAGCGGGACGGGGGATGAGCAGTTCTTC. Translated, it gives CASSFFLSGTGDEQFF.

This clone is a singleton in its sample. CDR3 protein: CASSTGGAGTEAFF. The CDR3 bases are TGTGCCAGTAGTACAGGGGGCGCCGGTACTGAAGCTTTCTTT. V gene TRBV19 combines with J gene TRBJ1-1; 8 bases are shared with TRBD1. Germline V CDR1 and CDR2: LNHDA, SQIVND (reference sequence). V lost 4 bases and J lost 5; bases outside the gene matches: 6. The CDR3 is 14 residues long.

The J gene is TRBJ1-4, the V gene TRBV19; unclear D gene. The CDR3 runs 15 residues. Germline lookup yields CDR1 LNHDA and CDR2 SQIVND (reference sequence). Trimming took 3 bases from V and 0 from J, leaving 8 bases between them. The CDR3 DNA reads as TGTGCCAGTAGTATCGGACTGGCAACTAATGAAAAACTGTTTTTT. The encoded protein is CASSIGLATNEKLFF. Full variable domain (outside the CDR3, taken from reference TRBV19 and TRBJ1-4): DGGITQSPKYLFRKEGQNVTLSCEQNLNHDAMYWYRQDPGQGLRLIYYSQIVNDFQKGDIAEGYSVSREKKESFPLTVTSAQKNPTAFYLCASSIGLATNEKLFFGSGTQLSVL.

The gene calls are TRBV30 and TRBJ2-3, with 10 bases aligning to TRBD1. Germline CDR1 is GTSNPN and CDR2 is SVGIG (reference sequence). This CDR3 region has 16 residues. V was pared by 0 bases and J by 2 bases, with 5 bases of the junction left unmatched. CDR3 residues: CAWSVRDRGYTDTQYF. The CDR3 DNA reads as TGTGCCTGGAGTGTACGGGACAGGGGATACACAGATACGCAGTATTTT.

The gene calls are TRBV5-4 and TRBJ1-6; no definite D call. The V gene's germline CDR1 is SGHNT and CDR2 YYREEE (reference sequence). Between the trimmed V and J ends, which lost 4 bases and 13 bases, there was a span of 12 bases. The CDR3 extends over 12 amino acids. The CDR3 region has the DNA TGTGCCAGCAGCCGCGGCTTATTTCCCCTCCACTTT. This sequence encodes CASSRGLFPLHF.

This CDR3 reads CASSPDFNTEAFF. The CDR3 region has the DNA TGTGCCAGCAGTCCAGATTTCAACACTGAAGCTTTCTTT. This sequence joins TRBV6-5 and TRBJ1-1; D gene unclear. Germline-derived CDR1 and CDR2 are MNHEY and SVGAGI. This CDR3 has 13 amino acids. The V gene lost 5 bases and the J gene lost 2 bases, with 9 bases spanning the gap.

The chain uses TRBV3-1 (or the pseudogene TRBV3-2) and TRBJ1-4; no reliable D call. V shed 4 bases and J shed 5 bases, with 14 bases lying between them. This CDR3 spans 15 amino acids. The germline CDR1 and CDR2 sequences are LGHDT and YNNKEL (reference sequence). The CDR3 DNA reads TGTGCCAGCAGCCTCAGAGGGTCCCAAAATGAAAAACTGTTTTTT. This translates into CASSLRGSQNEKLFF.

The CDR3 loop is CASSEYRVTEAFF. The CDR3 nucleotides are TGTGCCAGCAGTGAGTACAGGGTCACTGAAGCTTTCTTT. The chain has TRBV6-1 and TRBJ1-1; TRBD1 is a possible D gene (6 bases). Germline V lookup: CDR1 MNHNS, CDR2 SASEGT. CDR3 length: 13 amino acids. Between the trimmed V and J ends, which lost 3 bases and 4 bases, there was a span of 9 bases.

In this sample, this clone turned up once. The chain is built from TRBV2 and TRBJ1-5; D possibly corresponds to TRBD1 (5 bases). Germline V CDR1 and CDR2: SNHLY, FYNNEI. The CDR3 spans 13 residues. V lost 4 bases and J 3 bases, leaving 7 bases between the germline ends. The CDR3 is CASSVGVNQPQHF. The DNA for the CDR3 is TGTGCCAGCAGTGTAGGGGTCAATCAGCCCCAGCATTTT.

This chain uses TRBV6-5 with TRBJ1-1; a weak D match, TRBD1 (5 bases). V lost 0 bases and J lost 5, with 13 bases in between. Germline V lookup: CDR1 MNHEY, CDR2 SVGAGI. The CDR3 has 15 residues. CDR3 sequence: CASSYSSQGETEAFF. The CDR3 DNA reads as TGTGCCAGCAGTTACTCGTCTCAGGGAGAGACTGAAGCTTTCTTT.

V is TRBV3-1 (or the pseudogene TRBV3-2) and J is TRBJ2-1; 7 bases match TRBD2. V shed 5 bases and J 4 bases; nucleotides not matched to a gene: 11. In germline, CDR1 is LGHDT, CDR2 YNNKEL (reference sequence). The CDR3 loop spans 16 amino acids. The CDR3 sequence is CASSSRSGEFYNEQFF. The CDR3 DNA is TGTGCCAGCAGCAGCAGAAGCGGGGAATTTTACAATGAGCAGTTCTTC.

The chain links TRBV7-9 to TRBJ1-2; 8 bases fit TRBD1. With V trimmed by 6 bases and J by 9 bases, 6 bases remained unmatched. CDR3 length: 12 amino acids. Germline-derived CDR1 and CDR2 are SEHNR and FQNEAQ (reference sequence). The CDR3 coding sequence is TGTGCCAGCAGTGCAGGGACAGGACGCTACACCTTC. This sequence encodes CASSAGTGRYTF.

This rearrangement joins TRBV3-1 (or the pseudogene TRBV3-2) to TRBJ2-7; D possibly uses TRBD1 or TRBD2 (5 bases each). This CDR3 has 16 amino acids. From germline, CDR1 is LGHDT and CDR2 YNNKEL (reference sequence). V lost 1 base and J lost 3, with 16 bases in between. CDR3: CASSQAGPGPHYEQYF. Here the CDR3 DNA reads TGTGCCAGCAGCCAAGCAGGCCCGGGACCGCACTACGAGCAGTACTTC.

This clone was seen only once. The chain is built from TRBV6-5 and TRBJ1-1; 7 nucleotides match TRBD1. V shed 6 bases, J shed 9 bases, and the junction held 10 bases outside the gene matches. Germline CDR1 is MNHEY and CDR2 is SVGAGI. CDR3 size: 13 residues. The CDR3 sequence: CASSVTRDRKAFF. The CDR3 DNA reads TGTGCCAGCAGCGTTACAAGGGACAGAAAAGCTTTCTTT.

V usage is TRBV4-2 and J usage is TRBJ1-2; TRBD1 is a possible D gene (5 bases). The germline V and J ends were trimmed by 2 bases and 3 bases, with 19 bases remaining between them. CDR3 length: 17 residues. Germline CDR1 and CDR2: LGHNA and YNFKEQ. DNA for the CDR3: TGTGCCAGCAGCCAAACCCCTTTAGGGGCGCGAGACTATGGCTACACCTTC. Its translation: CASSQTPLGARDYGYTF.

The V call is TRBV7-3, the J call TRBJ2-3, with a possible D match to TRBD2 (6 bases). Trimming took off 5 bases at V and 1 base at J, with 16 bases between the two ends. The CDR3 is 16 amino acids. CDR1 and CDR2 from the germline V gene are SGHTA and FQGTGA. The CDR3: CASSPQGTGGTDTQYF. The DNA for the CDR3 is TGTGCCAGCAGCCCTCAAGGGACTGGCGGCACAGATACGCAGTATTTT. The complete variable domain, with remaining parts taken from reference TRBV7-3 and TRBJ2-3, reads GAGVSQTPSNKVTEKGKYVELRCDPISGHTALYWYRQSLGQGPEFLIYFQGTGAADDSGLPNDRFFAVRPEGSVSTLKIQRTERGDSAVYLCASSPQGTGGTDTQYFGPGTRLTVL.

The chain links TRBV5-1 to TRBJ1-1; a possible D gene is TRBD1 (5 bases). CDR3 size: 16 residues. CDR1 is SGHRS and CDR2 is YFSETQ in the germline V gene. V dropped 5 bases and J dropped 5 bases, with 22 bases sitting between them. The CDR3 DNA reads TGCGCCAGCAGGCGTCCTCCGGGACTCCCGGAGACTGAAGCTTTCTTT. Translating it yields CASRRPPGLPETEAFF.

The rearrangement uses TRBV2 and TRBJ1-3; D remains ambiguous. Germline V gene sequence: CDR1 SNHLY, CDR2 FYNNEI. The ends were cut back, 4 bases at V and 9 bases at J, with 19 bases in the middle. The CDR3 covers 15 residues. The CDR3 DNA reads as TGTGCCAGCAGTGTGATAGGCCGAGCGGAGGGCACCATATATTTT. Protein sequence: CASSVIGRAEGTIYF. Together with reference TRBV2 and TRBJ1-3, the CDR3 gives the full variable domain: EPEVTQTPSHQVTQMGQEVILRCVPISNHLYFYWYRQILGQKVEFLVSFYNNEISEKSEIFDDQFSVERPDGSNFTLKIRSTKLEDSAMYFCASSVIGRAEGTIYFGEGSWLTVV.

The CDR3 region has the DNA TGTGCCACTAAGGGGGGTAAAGGCTACACCTTC. Residues: CATKGGKGYTF. This chain uses TRBV30 with TRBJ1-2, with D maybe TRBD1 (6 bases). Between the trimmed V and J ends, which lost 8 bases and 8 bases, there was a span of 15 bases. Looked up from germline, CDR1 is GTSNPN and CDR2 is SVGIG (reference sequence). This CDR3 region has 11 residues.

This chain connects TRBV6-2 or TRBV6-3 to TRBJ2-3; 9 bases agree with TRBD2. CDR1 and CDR2 (germline): MNHEY, SVGEGT. Trimming cost V 2 bases and J 5 bases; bases outside gene matches: 11. The CDR3 length is 17 residues. CDR3 DNA: TGTGCCAGCAGTTACGACTTAAGCGGGGGGCGGGAAGATACGCAGTATTTT. Residues: CASSYDLSGGREDTQYF.

J is TRBJ1-2 and V is TRBV12-3 or TRBV12-4; no firm D call. V was cut by 7 bases and J by 1 base, with 10 bases left in between. This CDR3 region has 13 residues. As DNA, the CDR3 is TGTGCCAGCACCCGCGGCGGTAACTATGGCTACACCTTC. Its translation: CASTRGGNYGYTF.

This chain joins TRBV23-1 and TRBJ2-1; 9 nucleotides line up with TRBD2. TRBV23-1 is an ORF, with its function uncertain. J was trimmed by 8 bases and V by 7 bases; bases with no gene match: 21. The CDR3 sequence is 18 residues long. As DNA, the CDR3 is TGCGCCAGCACCCTAAGGGTATTTAGCGGGGGTTCGTGCTATGAGCAGTTCTTC. Amino acid sequence: CASTLRVFSGGSCYEQFF.

This clone is a singleton in its sample. V and J are TRBV28 and TRBJ2-7; possibly TRBD2 for D (6 bases). This CDR3 has 15 residues. Per the germline V gene, CDR1 is MDHEN and CDR2 is SYDVKM. The V end lost 7 bases, the J end lost 1 base, and 17 bases lay between the germline ends. This chain's CDR3 is CASTSGGVQSYEQYF. In DNA form, the CDR3 reads TGTGCCAGCACTTCCGGAGGGGTTCAGTCCTACGAGCAGTACTTC.

The chain is built from TRBV6-5 and TRBJ1-1; D is ambiguous. Trimming removed 7 bases at V and 3 bases at J, with 12 bases between. The CDR3 is 13 residues long. CDR1 and CDR2 from the germline V gene are MNHEY and SVGAGI. The CDR3 nucleotides are TGTGCCAGCACACGGCCTTGGGACACTGAAGCTTTCTTT. Translation: CASTRPWDTEAFF.

This chain joins TRBV19 and TRBJ1-1, with 9 bases identical to TRBD1. Trimming took 5 bases from V and 0 from J; bases not matched to a gene: 4. From germline, CDR1 is LNHDA and CDR2 SQIVND (reference sequence). This CDR3 has 15 residues. For the CDR3, the DNA is TGTGCCAGTAGTCACCGGGACAGGGTGAACACTGAAGCTTTCTTT. Translated: CASSHRDRVNTEAFF.

This sequence joins TRBV13 and TRBJ1-2, with D possibly matching TRBD1 (5 bases). This CDR3 is built from 14 residues. Germline V gene sequence: CDR1 PRHDT, CDR2 FYEKMQ (reference sequence). Between the trimmed V and J ends, which lost 4 bases and 4 bases, there was a span of 13 bases. CDR3 loop: CASSSGGTSYGYTF. The CDR3 bases are TGTGCCAGCAGCTCGGGCGGGACGAGCTATGGCTACACCTTC.

The J gene is TRBJ1-4, the V gene TRBV7-9; 7 bases line up with TRBD1. The ends lost 5 bases at V and 5 bases at J; junction bases unmatched: 5. The CDR3 is 14 amino acids. Germline CDR1 SEHNR, CDR2 FQNEAQ (reference sequence). CDR3 in DNA: TGTGCCAGCAGCCTGGGACAGCGGAATGAAAAACTGTTTTTT. It encodes CASSLGQRNEKLFF. Full variable domain (missing parts from reference TRBV7-9 and TRBJ1-4): DTGVSQNPRHKITKRGQNVTFRCDPISEHNRLYWYRQTLGQGPEFLTYFQNEAQLEKSRLLSDRFSAERPKGSFSTLEIQRTEQGDSAMYLCASSLGQRNEKLFFGSGTQLSVL.

This clone was seen a few times. The chain recombines TRBV16 with TRBJ1-1, with TRBD1 matching over 7 bases. V trimming: 4 bases; J trimming: 4 bases; junction bases outside the gene matches: 9. Per germline, CDR1 KGHSY and CDR2 FQNENV. The CDR3 length is 15 residues. Here the CDR3 DNA reads TGTGCCAGCAGCCCAAGACAGGGAGTGGGCACTGAAGCTTTCTTT. It yields the protein CASSPRQGVGTEAFF. Full variable domain (remainder filled in from reference TRBV16 and TRBJ1-1): GEEVAQTPKHLVRGEGQKAKLYCAPIKGHSYVFWYQQVLKNEFKFLISFQNENVFDETGMPKERFSAKCLPNSPCSLEIQATKLEDSAVYFCASSPRQGVGTEAFFGQGTRLTVV.